The present entry profiles one T cell receptor (beta chain) with its context. Its specificity is not known. This CDR3 has 13 residues. The V end lost 6 bases, the J end lost 0 bases, and 9 bases lay between the germline ends. Germline-derived CDR1 and CDR2 are GTSNPN and SVGIG (reference sequence). It was with 60 Vbeta and 13 Jbeta primers that the PCR ran. Assay: immunoSEQ multiplex PCR; the TCRdb copy retains only in-frame clones and omits some. The repertoire holds under 150,000 clones, roughly a tenth seen once, with approximately 3% in the top ten. This specimen comes from a study of cytomegalovirus exposure and HLA in healthy donors. Study findings and constraints: According to the study, roughly 160 TCR beta chains were cytomegalovirus-associated.

The receptor's source is a man younger than 45 in good health and CMV-seronegative. Sequenced input: PBMCs. The chain carries TRBV30 and TRBJ1-5; D is unclear. The CDR3 here is CACQENSNQPQHF. Written as DNA, the CDR3 is TGTGCCTGCCAGGAAAATAGCAATCAGCCCCAGCATTTT.